This T cell receptor beta chain was sequenced during a study of graft-versus-host responses after intestinal transplantation. The study, taken as a whole, reports: Recipient-marrow GvH clones were detected, some having first appeared in ileum or blood.

Points on this clone: Its target is not known.

V was cut by 1 base and J by 7 bases, with 8 bases left in between. Germline CDR1 and CDR2: LNHDA and SQIVND (reference sequence). CDR3 length: 13 residues. The data were produced by immunoSEQ multiplex PCR, yet TCRdb's version contains in-frame clones alone and is incomplete. The sample records about 120,000 clones, 90% being singletons. The rearrangement links TRBV19 to TRBJ2-1; weak D call: TRBD1 (6 bases). The TCR was taken from a human donor who received an intestinal transplant. The sequenced sample was unstimulated CD4+ T cells sorted from spleen or lymph node cells, obtained before intestinal transplant. The CDR3 sequence: CASSIGDNNEQFF. The CDR3, as DNA: TGTGCCAGTAGTATAGGGGACAATAATGAGCAGTTCTTC. The variable domain in full, with the rest retrieved from reference TRBV19 and TRBJ2-1, is DGGITQSPKYLFRKEGQNVTLSCEQNLNHDAMYWYRQDPGQGLRLIYYSQIVNDFQKGDIAEGYSVSREKKESFPLTVTSAQKNPTAFYLCASSIGDNNEQFFGPGTRLTVL.